The sequence of this T cell receptor (beta chain) was determined in a study of Graves' ophthalmopathy and Graves' hyperthyroidism. Study context: Samples of peripheral blood were obtained at initial diagnosis, prior to treatment of any kind. Broader study findings: Progression of ophthalmopathy was predicted by the model with roughly 71% sensitivity and approximately 72% specificity.

The V end lost 2 bases, the J end lost 6 bases, and 8 bases lay between the germline ends. The CDR3 runs 12 residues. Germline V lookup: CDR1 MNHEY, CDR2 SVGEGT. Scientists amplified the TCR beta CDR3 regions from RNA transcripts. Second-round multiplex PCR came after a first-round RT-PCR that employed HTBI primers. TCRdb passed the multiplex PCR reads through MiXCR, listing each CDR3 protein once. Found here are just over 600,000 distinct CDR3 sequences, about a fifth of them singletons; the top ten hold around 6.5%. In the case of this clonotype: What it recognizes is unknown.

Sequences were obtained from peripheral blood. This chain joins TRBV6-2 or TRBV6-3 and TRBJ2-7; D is unclear. This TCR was recovered from a woman aged 18-29 years with stable Graves' hyperthyroidism. Some clones in this sample may be carry-over from other donors' samples. CDR3 bases: TGTGCCAGCAGTTACGGCGGAGCCGAGCAGTACTTC. Residues: CASSYGGAEQYF.